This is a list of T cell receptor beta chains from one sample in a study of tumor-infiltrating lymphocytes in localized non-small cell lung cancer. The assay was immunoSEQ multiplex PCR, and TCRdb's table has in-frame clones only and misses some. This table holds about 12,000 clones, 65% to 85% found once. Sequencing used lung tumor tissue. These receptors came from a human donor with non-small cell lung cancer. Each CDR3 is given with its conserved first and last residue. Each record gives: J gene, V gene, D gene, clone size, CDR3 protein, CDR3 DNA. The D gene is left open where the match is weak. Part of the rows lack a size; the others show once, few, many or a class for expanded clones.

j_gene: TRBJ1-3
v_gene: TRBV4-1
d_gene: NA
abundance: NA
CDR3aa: CASSQGQGPGNTIYF
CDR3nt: TGCGCCAGCAGCCAAGGCCAGGGACCCGGAAACACCATATATTTT

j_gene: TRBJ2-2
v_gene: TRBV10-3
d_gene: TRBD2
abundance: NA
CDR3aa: CAISESGGATGELFF
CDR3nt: TGTGCCATCAGTGAAAGCGGGGGGGCCACCGGGGAGCTGTTTTTT

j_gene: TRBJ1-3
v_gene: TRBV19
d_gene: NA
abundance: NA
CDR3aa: CASRVWKHHSF
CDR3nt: TGTGCCAGTAGAGTATGGAAACACCACTCATTT

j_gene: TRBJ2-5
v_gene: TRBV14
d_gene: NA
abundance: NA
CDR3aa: CASSQPPGETQYF
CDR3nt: TGTGCCAGCAGCCAACCTCCCGGGGAAACCCAGTACTTC

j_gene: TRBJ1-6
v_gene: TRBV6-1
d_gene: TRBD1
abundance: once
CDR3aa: CASIRDRGNSPLHF
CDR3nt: TGTGCCAGCATTAGAGACAGGGGCAATTCACCCCTCCACTTT

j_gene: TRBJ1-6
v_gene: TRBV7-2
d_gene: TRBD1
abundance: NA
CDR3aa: CASSPFPTGSNSPLHF
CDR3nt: TGTGCCAGCAGCCCCTTTCCGACAGGGTCTAATTCACCCCTCCACTTT

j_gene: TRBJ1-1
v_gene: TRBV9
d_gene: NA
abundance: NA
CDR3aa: CASSVVGTEAFF
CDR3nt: TGTGCCAGCAGCGTAGTAGGCACTGAAGCTTTCTTT

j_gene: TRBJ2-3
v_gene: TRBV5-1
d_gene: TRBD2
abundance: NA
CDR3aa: CASSWAGRADTQYF
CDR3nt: TGCGCCAGCAGCTGGGCAGGGAGGGCAGATACGCAGTATTTT

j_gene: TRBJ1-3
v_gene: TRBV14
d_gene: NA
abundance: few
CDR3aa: CASSQGPRGSGNTIYF
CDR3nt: TGTGCCAGCAGCCAAGGTCCCAGGGGCTCTGGAAACACCATATATTTT

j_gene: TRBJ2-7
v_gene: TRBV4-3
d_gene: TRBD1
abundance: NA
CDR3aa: CASSPGYEGQGYEQYF
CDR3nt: TGCGCCAGCAGCCCAGGATACGAGGGACAGGGCTACGAGCAGTACTTC

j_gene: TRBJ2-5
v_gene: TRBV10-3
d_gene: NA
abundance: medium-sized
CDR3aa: CAIGRSPKETQYF
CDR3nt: TGTGCCATCGGTCGGAGTCCAAAAGAGACCCAGTACTTC

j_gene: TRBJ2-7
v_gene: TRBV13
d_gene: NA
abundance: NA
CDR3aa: CASSFKGTAYEQYF
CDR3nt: TGTGCCAGCAGCTTTAAGGGTACCGCCTACGAGCAGTACTTC

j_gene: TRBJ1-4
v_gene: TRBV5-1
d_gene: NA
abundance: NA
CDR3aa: CASSSEGVSANEKLFF
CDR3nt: TGCGCCAGCAGCTCAGAGGGAGTATCAGCTAATGAAAAACTGTTTTTT

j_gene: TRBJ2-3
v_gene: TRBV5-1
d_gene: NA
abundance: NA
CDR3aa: CASSSVQGTDTQYF
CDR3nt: TGCGCCAGCAGCTCGGTTCAGGGCACAGATACGCAGTATTTT

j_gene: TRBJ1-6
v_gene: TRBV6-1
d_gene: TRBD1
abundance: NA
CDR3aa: CASREEQGLDSPLHF
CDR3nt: TGTGCCAGCAGGGAAGAACAGGGGTTGGATTCACCCCTCCACTTT

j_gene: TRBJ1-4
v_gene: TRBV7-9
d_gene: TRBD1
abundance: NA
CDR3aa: CASSSYRGLNEKLFF
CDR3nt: TGTGCCAGCAGTTCGTACAGGGGATTGAATGAAAAACTGTTTTTT

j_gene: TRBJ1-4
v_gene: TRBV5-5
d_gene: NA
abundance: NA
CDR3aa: CAGSGDLNEKLFF
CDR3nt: TGTGCCGGCAGCGGGGACCTAAATGAAAAACTGTTTTTT

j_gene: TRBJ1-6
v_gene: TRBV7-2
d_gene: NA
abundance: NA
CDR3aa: CASSSRARRNSPLHF
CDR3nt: TGTGCCAGCAGCTCCAGGGCCCGCCGCAATTCACCCCTCCACTTT

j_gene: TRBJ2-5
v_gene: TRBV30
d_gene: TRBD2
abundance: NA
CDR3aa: CAWERLAGGGETQYF
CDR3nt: TGTGCCTGGGAAAGACTAGCGGGGGGCGGGGAGACCCAGTACTTC

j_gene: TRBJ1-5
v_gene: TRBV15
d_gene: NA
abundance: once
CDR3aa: CATSRDQQAGDQPQHF
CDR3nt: TGTGCCACCAGCAGAGATCAGCAGGCAGGGGATCAGCCCCAGCATTTT

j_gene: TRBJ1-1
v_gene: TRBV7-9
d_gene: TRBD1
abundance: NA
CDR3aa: CASSLLQGRANTEAFF
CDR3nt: TGTGCCAGCAGCCTCTTACAGGGGAGGGCGAACACTGAAGCTTTCTTT

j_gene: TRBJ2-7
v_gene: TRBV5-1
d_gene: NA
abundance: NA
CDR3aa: CASSPAGSYEQYF
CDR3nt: TGCGCCAGCAGCCCGGCGGGCTCCTACGAGCAGTACTTC

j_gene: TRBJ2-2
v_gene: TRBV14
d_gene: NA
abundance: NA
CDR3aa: CASSRTGGIIGELFF
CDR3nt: TGTGCCAGCAGCCGGACGGGGGGCATAATCGGGGAGCTGTTTTTT

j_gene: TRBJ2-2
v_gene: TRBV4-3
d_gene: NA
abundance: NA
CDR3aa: CASSQDNLNTGELFF
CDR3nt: TGCGCCAGCAGCCAAGATAACTTGAACACCGGGGAGCTGTTTTTT

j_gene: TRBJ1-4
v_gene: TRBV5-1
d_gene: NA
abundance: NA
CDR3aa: CASSYGNSNEKLFF
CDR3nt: TGCGCCAGCAGCTACGGAAACTCTAATGAAAAACTGTTTTTT

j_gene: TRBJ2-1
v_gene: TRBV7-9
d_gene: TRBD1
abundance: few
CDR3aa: CASSPNRGHNEQFF
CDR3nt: TGTGCCAGCAGCCCTAACAGGGGCCACAATGAGCAGTTCTTC

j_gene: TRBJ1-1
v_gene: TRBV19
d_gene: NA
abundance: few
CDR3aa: CASSIGGGGVNRAEAFF
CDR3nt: TGTGCCAGTAGTATTGGGGGTGGAGGGGTTAATCGCGCTGAAGCTTTCTTT

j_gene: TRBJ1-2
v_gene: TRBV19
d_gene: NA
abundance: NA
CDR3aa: CASSNSGQIYGYTF
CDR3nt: TGTGCCAGTAGTAACTCCGGACAAATCTATGGCTACACCTTC

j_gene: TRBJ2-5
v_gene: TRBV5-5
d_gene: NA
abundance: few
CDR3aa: CASSLEQFGDQETQYF
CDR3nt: TGTGCCAGCAGCTTGGAACAGTTTGGGGACCAAGAGACCCAGTACTTC

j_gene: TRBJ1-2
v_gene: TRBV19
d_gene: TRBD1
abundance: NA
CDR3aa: CASSTGGYGYTF
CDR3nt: TGTGCCAGTAGTACAGGGGGCTATGGCTACACCTTC

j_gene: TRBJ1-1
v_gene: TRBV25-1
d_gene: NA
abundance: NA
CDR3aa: CASSWMNTEAFF
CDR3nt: TGTGCCAGCAGTTGGATGAACACTGAAGCTTTCTTT

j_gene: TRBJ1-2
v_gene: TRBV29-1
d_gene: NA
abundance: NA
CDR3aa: CSVGFLARATGYTF
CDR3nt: TGCAGCGTTGGCTTCCTCGCCAGGGCAACTGGCTACACCTTC

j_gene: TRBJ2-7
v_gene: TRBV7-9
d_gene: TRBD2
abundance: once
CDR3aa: CASSLGGGSYEQYF
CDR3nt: TGTGCCAGCAGCTTAGGCGGGGGATCCTACGAGCAGTACTTC

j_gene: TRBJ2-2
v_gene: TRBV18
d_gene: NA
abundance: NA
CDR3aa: CASSPERAGNTGELFF
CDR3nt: TGTGCCAGCTCACCGGAACGAGCGGGGAACACCGGGGAGCTGTTTTTT

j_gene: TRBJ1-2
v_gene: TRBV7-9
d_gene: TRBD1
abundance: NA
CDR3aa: CASSLEGQGGGYTF
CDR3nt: TGTGCCAGCAGCTTAGAGGGACAGGGTGGAGGCTACACCTTC

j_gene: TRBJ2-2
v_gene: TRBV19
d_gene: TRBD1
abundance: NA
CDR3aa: CATTLNRGTGELFF
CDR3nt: TGTGCCACAACCTTGAACAGGGGAACCGGGGAGCTGTTTTTT

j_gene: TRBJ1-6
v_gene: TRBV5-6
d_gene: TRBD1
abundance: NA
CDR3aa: CASSYRDRDSPLHF
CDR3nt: TGTGCCAGCAGCTACCGGGACAGGGATTCACCCCTCCACTTT

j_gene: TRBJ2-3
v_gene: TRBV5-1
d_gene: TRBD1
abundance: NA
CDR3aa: CASSLGTGHTDTQYF
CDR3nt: TGCGCCAGCAGCTTGGGGACAGGGCACACAGATACGCAGTATTTT

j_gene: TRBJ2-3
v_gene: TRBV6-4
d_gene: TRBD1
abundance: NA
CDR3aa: CASSQDRGDTQYF
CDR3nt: TGTGCCAGCAGTCAGGACAGGGGAGATACGCAGTATTTT

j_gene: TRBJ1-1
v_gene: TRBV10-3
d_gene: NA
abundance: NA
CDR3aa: CAISETPPEAFF
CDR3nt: TGTGCCATCAGTGAGACCCCACCAGAGGCTTTCTTT

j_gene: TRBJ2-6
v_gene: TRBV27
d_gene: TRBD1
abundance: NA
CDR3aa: CASRSDRVVTGANVLTF
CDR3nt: TGTGCCAGCCGGAGTGACAGGGTGGTAACTGGGGCCAACGTCCTGACTTTC